This T cell receptor (beta chain) was recorded in a study of blood T cells in healthy people across ages. A J-beta primer mix and a sample-barcoded 5' primer were used in a second PCR of roughly 6 to 11 cycles. TCRdb analysed the 5' RACE reads with MiXCR anew, one entry per CDR3 protein. The sample yields fewer than 650,000 distinct CDR3 sequences, about 29% seen once. The same sample was also used in a study of T cells of mothers and their children.

The TCR sequence derives from a boy between 2 and 10 years old in good health. Sample: blood.

CDR3 nucleotides: TGTGCCAGCTCAACGCGGGGACAGAGCACAGATACGCAGTATTTT. Its translation: CASSTRGQSTDTQYF. This rearrangement joins TRBV18 to TRBJ2-3; TRBD1 is a possible D gene (7 bases). The germline V gene encodes CDR1 KGHSH and CDR2 LQKENI. V lost 5 bases to trimming and J lost 0 bases, with 12 bases between them. This CDR3 region has 15 residues.